The entry below gives a single T cell receptor (beta chain) sequence along with its context. Its matching antigen is unknown. The quantity of total RNA per TCR library was around 3.5 ug. With the 5' RACE reads reprocessed, TCRdb shows one record per CDR3 protein and no DNA. This table lists about 380,000 distinct CDR3 sequences. Investigators extracted total RNA from whole blood and did not sort T cells. The sample is drawn from a study of monozygotic twins with inflammatory bowel disease. Study-wide findings and caveats: Versus healthy twins, IBD patients showed fewer clonotypes shared with others, especially with disease activity.

The source of this sequence is a human donor with ulcerative colitis or Crohn's disease, or a healthy co-twin of an affected twin (not recorded which). The sample consisted of blood.

The CDR3 here is CASSRRTSGTQETQYF. The chain joins TRBV12-3 or TRBV12-4 to TRBJ2-5; TCRdb's D call, TRBD2, is unchecked because there is no DNA. CDR3 length: 16 residues.